These T cell receptor beta chains were read from a single sample in a study of shared clonotypes between healthy human individuals. Libraries were prepared by immunoSEQ multiplex PCR; TCRdb keeps only in-frame clonotypes and omits some of them. This sample has roughly 1,500,000 clones, with 97% to 99% found just once. Input material: naive CD4+ T cells sorted from blood. All receptors derive from a man under 40 in good health. Both conserved end residues are part of each CDR3. D genes are given only for firm matches. Size values are once, few and many counts, or a class for expanded clones, and some rows have none.

d_call: TRBD2
j_call: TRBJ2-1
clone_size: -
v_call: TRBV2
cdr3_aa: CASRELLAGGEQFF
cdr3_nt: TGTGCCAGCAGGGAGTTGCTAGCGGGAGGCGAGCAGTTCTTC

d_call: -
j_call: TRBJ1-2
clone_size: -
v_call: TRBV5-8
cdr3_aa: CASSSIPGGYTF
cdr3_nt: TGTGCCAGCAGCTCGATACCGGGTGGCTACACCTTC

d_call: -
j_call: TRBJ2-5
clone_size: -
v_call: TRBV29-1
cdr3_aa: CSVRRGALQETQYF
cdr3_nt: TGCAGCGTTCGCAGGGGAGCCCTCCAAGAGACCCAGTACTTC

d_call: TRBD1
j_call: TRBJ2-2
clone_size: -
v_call: TRBV27
cdr3_aa: CASSLATGGIGELFF
cdr3_nt: TGTGCCAGCAGTTTAGCGACAGGGGGCATCGGGGAGCTGTTTTTT

d_call: TRBD2
j_call: TRBJ2-1
clone_size: -
v_call: TRBV9
cdr3_aa: CASSEAPIAGDSSYNEQFF
cdr3_nt: TGTGCCAGCAGCGAGGCCCCGATAGCGGGAGACAGCTCCTACAATGAGCAGTTCTTC

d_call: -
j_call: TRBJ2-1
clone_size: -
v_call: TRBV10-1
cdr3_aa: CASSEKDGEQFF
cdr3_nt: TGCGCCAGCAGTGAGAAGGACGGGGAGCAGTTCTTC

d_call: TRBD1
j_call: TRBJ2-2
clone_size: -
v_call: TRBV10-3
cdr3_aa: CAISESTGVNTGELFF
cdr3_nt: TGTGCCATCAGTGAGTCGACAGGGGTAAACACCGGGGAGCTGTTTTTT

d_call: -
j_call: TRBJ2-3
clone_size: -
v_call: TRBV15
cdr3_aa: CATSRGTGTDTQYF
cdr3_nt: TGTGCCACCAGCCGGGGCACAGGCACAGATACGCAGTATTTT

d_call: TRBD1
j_call: TRBJ2-6
clone_size: -
v_call: TRBV9
cdr3_aa: CASSHSRQGIQSGANVLTF
cdr3_nt: TGTGCCAGCAGCCATTCACGACAGGGAATCCAATCTGGGGCCAACGTCCTGACTTTC

d_call: -
j_call: TRBJ1-2
clone_size: -
v_call: TRBV25-1
cdr3_aa: CASSDPHSTNYGYTF
cdr3_nt: TGTGCCAGCAGTGACCCCCACAGTACTAACTATGGCTACACCTTC

d_call: -
j_call: TRBJ2-7
clone_size: -
v_call: TRBV6-5
cdr3_aa: CASSYSGRPNYEQYF
cdr3_nt: TGTGCCAGCAGTTACTCTGGCAGACCTAACTACGAGCAGTACTTC

d_call: -
j_call: TRBJ2-3
clone_size: -
v_call: TRBV10-2
cdr3_aa: CASSLQSSGSTDTQYF
cdr3_nt: TGCGCCAGCAGTCTACAGTCGTCGGGCTCCACAGATACGCAGTATTTT

d_call: -
j_call: TRBJ2-6
clone_size: once
v_call: TRBV7-8
cdr3_aa: CASSLNSLWANVLTF
cdr3_nt: TGTGCCAGCAGCTTAAACAGCCTTTGGGCCAACGTCCTGACTTTC

d_call: -
j_call: TRBJ1-5
clone_size: -
v_call: TRBV28
cdr3_aa: CASSPGNSNQPQHF
cdr3_nt: TGTGCCAGCAGCCCGGGGAATAGCAATCAGCCCCAGCATTTT

d_call: TRBD1
j_call: TRBJ2-4
clone_size: -
v_call: TRBV2
cdr3_aa: CASPSTLRDSQIQYF
cdr3_nt: TGTGCCAGTCCCTCTACCCTCCGGGACAGCCAAATTCAGTACTTC